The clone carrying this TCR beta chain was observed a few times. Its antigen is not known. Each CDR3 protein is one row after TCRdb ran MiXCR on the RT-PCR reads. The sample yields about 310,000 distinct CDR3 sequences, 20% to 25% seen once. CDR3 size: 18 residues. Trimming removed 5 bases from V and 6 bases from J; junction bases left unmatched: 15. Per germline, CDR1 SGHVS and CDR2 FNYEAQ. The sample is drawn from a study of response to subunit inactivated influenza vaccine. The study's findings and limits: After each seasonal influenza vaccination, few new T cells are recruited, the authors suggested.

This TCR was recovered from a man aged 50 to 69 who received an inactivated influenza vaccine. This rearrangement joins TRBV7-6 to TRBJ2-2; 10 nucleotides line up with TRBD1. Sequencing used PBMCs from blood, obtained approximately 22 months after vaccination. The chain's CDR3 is CASSQRQGAGRGAGELFF. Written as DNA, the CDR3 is TGTGCCAGCAGCCAGAGACAGGGGGCTGGCCGAGGGGCCGGGGAGCTGTTTTTT.